Below, one T cell receptor beta chain is given with its context. The CDR3 sequence is 14 residues long. CDR1 SGHRS and CDR2 YFSETQ come from the germline V gene. V dropped 4 bases and J dropped 3; count of bases not matched to a gene: 6. The source of the sample is a study of blood T cell repertoires in COVID-19. The wider study: PBMCs, B-cell-depleted T cells, or T cells were the source of the cDNA or gDNA that made up the material.

Per the original methods: Reference gene primer amplification gave nucleated cell count estimates. Using immunoSEQ multiplex PCR, the repertoire was profiled, and TCRdb retains in-frame clones only, with some absent. That table gives V, J and clone size, and the DNA gave D and trimming. The sample holds 300,000 or so clones, 80% to 90% seen once. The source material was PBMCs or T cells enriched from blood (not recorded which). This TCR derives from a woman younger than 35 who had recovered from COVID-19. J is TRBJ1-2 and V is TRBV5-1; 7 bases fit TRBD1. CDR3 region: CASSLPTGDYGYTF. In DNA form, the CDR3 reads TGCGCCAGCAGCCTCCCCACAGGGGACTATGGCTACACCTTC. Combining the CDR3 with reference TRBV5-1 and TRBJ1-2 gives the whole variable domain KAGVTQTPRYLIKTRGQQVTLSCSPISGHRSVSWYQQTPGQGLQFLFEYFSETQRNKGNFPGRFSGRQFSNSRSEMNVSTLELGDSALYLCASSLPTGDYGYTFGSGTRLTVV.